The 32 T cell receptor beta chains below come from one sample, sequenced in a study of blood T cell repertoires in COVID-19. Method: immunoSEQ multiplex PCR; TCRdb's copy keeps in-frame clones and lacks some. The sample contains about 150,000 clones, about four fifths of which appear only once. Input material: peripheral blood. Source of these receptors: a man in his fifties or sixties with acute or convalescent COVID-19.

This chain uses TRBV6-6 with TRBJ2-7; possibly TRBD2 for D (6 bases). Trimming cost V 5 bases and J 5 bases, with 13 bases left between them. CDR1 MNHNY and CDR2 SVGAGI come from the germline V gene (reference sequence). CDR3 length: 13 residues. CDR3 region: CASSGGIWDEQYF. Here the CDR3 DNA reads TGTGCCAGCAGTGGGGGGATTTGGGACGAGCAGTACTTC.

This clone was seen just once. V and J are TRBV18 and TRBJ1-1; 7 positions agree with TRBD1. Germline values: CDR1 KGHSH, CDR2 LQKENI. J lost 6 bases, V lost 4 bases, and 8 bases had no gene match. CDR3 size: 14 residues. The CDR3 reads CASSRPGTVPEAFF. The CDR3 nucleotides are TGTGCCAGCTCACGCCCAGGGACAGTCCCTGAAGCTTTCTTT. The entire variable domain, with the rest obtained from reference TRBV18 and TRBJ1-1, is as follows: NAGVMQNPRHLVRRRGQEARLRCSPMKGHSHVYWYRQLPEEGLKFMVYLQKENIIDESGMPKERFSAEFPKEGPSILRIQQVVRGDSAAYFCASSRPGTVPEAFFGQGTRLTVV.

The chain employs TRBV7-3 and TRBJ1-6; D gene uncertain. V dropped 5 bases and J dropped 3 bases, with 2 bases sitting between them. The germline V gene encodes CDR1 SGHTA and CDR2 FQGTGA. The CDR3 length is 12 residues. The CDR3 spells CASSLYNSPLHF. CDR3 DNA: TGTGCCAGCAGCCTCTATAATTCACCCCTCCACTTT.

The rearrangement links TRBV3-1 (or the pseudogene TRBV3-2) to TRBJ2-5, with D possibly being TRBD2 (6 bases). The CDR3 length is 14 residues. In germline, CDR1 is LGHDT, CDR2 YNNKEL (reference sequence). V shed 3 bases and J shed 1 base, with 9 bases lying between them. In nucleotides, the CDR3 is TGTGCCAGCAGCCAGACGACTAGCCAAGAGACCCAGTACTTC. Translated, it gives CASSQTTSQETQYF.

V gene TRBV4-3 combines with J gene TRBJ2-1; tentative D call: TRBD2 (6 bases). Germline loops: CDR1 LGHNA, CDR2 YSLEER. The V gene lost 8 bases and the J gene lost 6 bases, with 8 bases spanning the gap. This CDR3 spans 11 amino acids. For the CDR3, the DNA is TGCGCCAGCGGGACTGGCAATGAGCAGTTCTTC. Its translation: CASGTGNEQFF.

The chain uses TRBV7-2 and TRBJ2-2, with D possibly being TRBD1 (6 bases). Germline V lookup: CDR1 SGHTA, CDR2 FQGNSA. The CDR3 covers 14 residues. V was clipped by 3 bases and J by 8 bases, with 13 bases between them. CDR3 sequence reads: CASSLTPGEGELFF. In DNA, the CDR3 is TGTGCCAGCAGCTTGACCCCAGGGGAGGGGGAGCTGTTTTTT.

Written as DNA, the CDR3 is TGCGCCAGCAGCCTGGGACAGGGTGCCGAGCAGTACTTC. Its protein is CASSLGQGAEQYF. This chain links TRBV5-1 with TRBJ2-7; 9 bases fit TRBD1. The CDR3 is 13 amino acids. Germline V CDR1 and CDR2: SGHRS, YFSETQ. V lost 4 bases to trimming and J lost 6 bases; unmatched junction nucleotides: 5. The whole variable domain, remainder taken from reference TRBV5-1 and TRBJ2-7, is KAGVTQTPRYLIKTRGQQVTLSCSPISGHRSVSWYQQTPGQGLQFLFEYFSETQRNKGNFPGRFSGRQFSNSRSEMNVSTLELGDSALYLCASSLGQGAEQYFGPGTRLTVT.

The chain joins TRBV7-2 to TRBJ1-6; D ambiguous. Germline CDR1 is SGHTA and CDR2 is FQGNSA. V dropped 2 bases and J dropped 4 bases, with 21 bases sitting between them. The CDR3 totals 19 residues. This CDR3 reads CASSLSTISRGNYNSPLHF. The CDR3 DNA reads TGTGCCAGCAGCTTATCTACGATCAGCCGGGGTAATTATAATTCACCCCTCCACTTT. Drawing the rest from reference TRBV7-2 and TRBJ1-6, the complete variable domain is GAGVSQSPSNKVTEKGKDVELRCDPISGHTALYWYRQSLGQGLEFLIYFQGNSAPDKSGLPSDRFSAERTGGSVSTLTIQRTQQEDSAVYLCASSLSTISRGNYNSPLHFGNGTRLTVT.

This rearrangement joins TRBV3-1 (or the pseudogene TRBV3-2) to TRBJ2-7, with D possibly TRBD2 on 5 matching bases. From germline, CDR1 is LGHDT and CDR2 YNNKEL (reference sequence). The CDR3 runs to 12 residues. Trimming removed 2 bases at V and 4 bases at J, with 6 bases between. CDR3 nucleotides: TGTGCCAGCAGCCAAACGGGGTACGAGCAGTACTTC. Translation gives CASSQTGYEQYF.

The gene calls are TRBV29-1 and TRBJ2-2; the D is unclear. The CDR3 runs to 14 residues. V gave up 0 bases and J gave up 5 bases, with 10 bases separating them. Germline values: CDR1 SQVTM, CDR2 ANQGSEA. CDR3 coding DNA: TGCAGCGTTGAAGATGGGCGAAGGACCGGGGAGCTGTTTTTT. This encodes CSVEDGRRTGELFF.

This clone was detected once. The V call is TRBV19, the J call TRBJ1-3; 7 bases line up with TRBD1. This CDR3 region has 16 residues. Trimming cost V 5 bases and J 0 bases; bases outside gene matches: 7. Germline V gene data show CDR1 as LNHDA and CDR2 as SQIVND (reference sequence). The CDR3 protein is CASSSGQTSSGNTIYF. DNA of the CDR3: TGTGCCAGTAGTTCGGGACAGACCAGCTCTGGAAACACCATATATTTT.

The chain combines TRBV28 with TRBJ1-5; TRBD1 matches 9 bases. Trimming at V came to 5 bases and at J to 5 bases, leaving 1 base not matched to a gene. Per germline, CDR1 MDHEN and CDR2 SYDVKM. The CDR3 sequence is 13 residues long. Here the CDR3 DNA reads TGTGCCAGCAGTCGACAGGGGGATCAGCCCCAGCATTTT. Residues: CASSRQGDQPQHF. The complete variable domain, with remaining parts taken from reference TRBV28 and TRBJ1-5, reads DVKVTQSSRYLVKRTGEKVFLECVQDMDHENMFWYRQDPGLGLRLIYFSYDVKMKEKGDIPEGYSVSREKKERFSLILESASTNQTSMYLCASSRQGDQPQHFGDGTRLSIL.

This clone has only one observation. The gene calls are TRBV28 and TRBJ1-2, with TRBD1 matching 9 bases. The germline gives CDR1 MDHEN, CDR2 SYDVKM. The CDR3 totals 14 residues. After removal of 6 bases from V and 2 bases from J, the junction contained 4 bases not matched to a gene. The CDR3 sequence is CASSHRGHNYGYTF. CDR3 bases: TGTGCCAGCAGCCACAGGGGGCACAACTATGGCTACACCTTC.

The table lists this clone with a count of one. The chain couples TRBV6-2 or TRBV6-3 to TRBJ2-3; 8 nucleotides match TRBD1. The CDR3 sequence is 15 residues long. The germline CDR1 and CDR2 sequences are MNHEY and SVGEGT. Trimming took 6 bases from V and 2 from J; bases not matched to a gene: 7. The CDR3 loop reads CASSPRDRFTDTQYF. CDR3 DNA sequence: TGTGCCAGCAGCCCCCGGGACAGGTTCACAGATACGCAGTATTTT.

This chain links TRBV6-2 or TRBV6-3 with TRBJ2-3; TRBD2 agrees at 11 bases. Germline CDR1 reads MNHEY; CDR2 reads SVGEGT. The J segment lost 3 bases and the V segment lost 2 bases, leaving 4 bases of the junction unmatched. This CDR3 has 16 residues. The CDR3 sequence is CASSYPLAGGTDTQYF. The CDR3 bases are TGTGCCAGCAGTTACCCCCTAGCGGGAGGAACAGATACGCAGTATTTT.

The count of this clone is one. The CDR3 DNA follows: TGTGCCAGCAGCCGTCGACAGAACTATGGCTACACCTTC. The encoded protein is CASSRRQNYGYTF. This sequence joins TRBV3-1 (or the pseudogene TRBV3-2) and TRBJ1-2; a possible D gene is TRBD1 (5 bases). The V gene's germline CDR1 is LGHDT and CDR2 YNNKEL (reference sequence). Trimming left V 4 bases short and J 2 bases short, with 8 bases between. The CDR3 extends over 13 amino acids.

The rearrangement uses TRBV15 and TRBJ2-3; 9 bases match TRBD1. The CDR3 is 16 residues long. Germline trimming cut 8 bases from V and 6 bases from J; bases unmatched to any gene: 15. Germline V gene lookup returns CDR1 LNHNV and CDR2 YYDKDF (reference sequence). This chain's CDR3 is CATARAGTGKLDTQYF. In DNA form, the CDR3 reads TGTGCCACCGCAAGGGCCGGGACAGGGAAGTTGGATACGCAGTATTTT.

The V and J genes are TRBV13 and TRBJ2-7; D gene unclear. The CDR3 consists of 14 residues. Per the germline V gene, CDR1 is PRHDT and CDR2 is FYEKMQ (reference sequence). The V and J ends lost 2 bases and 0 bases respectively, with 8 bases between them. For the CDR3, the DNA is TGTGCCAGCAGCTTACGCGGCGACTCCTACGAGCAGTACTTC. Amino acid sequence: CASSLRGDSYEQYF.

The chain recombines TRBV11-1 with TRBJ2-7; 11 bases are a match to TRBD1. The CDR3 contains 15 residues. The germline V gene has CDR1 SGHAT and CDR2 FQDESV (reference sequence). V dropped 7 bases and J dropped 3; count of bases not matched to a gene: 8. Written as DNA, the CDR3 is TGTGCCAGCAACCTTGGGACAGGGGGGAACTACGAGCAGTACTTC. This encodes CASNLGTGGNYEQYF.

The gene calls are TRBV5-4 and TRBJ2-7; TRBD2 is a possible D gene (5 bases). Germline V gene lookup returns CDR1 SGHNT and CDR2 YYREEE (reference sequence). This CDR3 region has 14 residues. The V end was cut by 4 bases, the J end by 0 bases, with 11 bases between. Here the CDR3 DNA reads TGTGCCAGCAGCCCCGCGGGCGGCTCCTACGAGCAGTACTTC. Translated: CASSPAGGSYEQYF.

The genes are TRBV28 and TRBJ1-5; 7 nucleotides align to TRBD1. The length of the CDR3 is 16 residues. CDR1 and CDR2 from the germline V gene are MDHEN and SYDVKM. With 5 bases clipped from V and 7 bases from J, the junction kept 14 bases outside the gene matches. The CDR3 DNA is TGTGCCAGCAGTCCACAGGGGATGGGACCCCCGCAGCCCCAGCATTTT. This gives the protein CASSPQGMGPPQPQHF.

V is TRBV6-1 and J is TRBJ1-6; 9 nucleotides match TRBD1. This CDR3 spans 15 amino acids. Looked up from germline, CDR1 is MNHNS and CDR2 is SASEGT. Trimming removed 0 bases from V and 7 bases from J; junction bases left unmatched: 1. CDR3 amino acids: CASSEAGQGNSPLHF. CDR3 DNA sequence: TGTGCCAGCAGTGAAGCTGGACAGGGGAATTCACCCCTCCACTTT.

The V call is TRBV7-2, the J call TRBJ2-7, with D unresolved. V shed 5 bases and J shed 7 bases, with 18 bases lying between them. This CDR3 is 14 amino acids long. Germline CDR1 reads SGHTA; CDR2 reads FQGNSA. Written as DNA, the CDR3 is TGTGCCAGCAGCCCCACCTTCAGCGTTGAAGAGCAGTACTTC. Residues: CASSPTFSVEEQYF.

This CDR3 is CASSLSREQPQHF. DNA of the CDR3: TGTGCCAGCAGTTTATCGCGGGAACAGCCCCAGCATTTT. This rearrangement joins TRBV27 to TRBJ1-5; no firm D call. V was clipped by 0 bases and J by 7 bases, with 7 bases between them. In germline, CDR1 is MNHEY, CDR2 SMNVEV (reference sequence). The CDR3 is made up of 13 amino acids.

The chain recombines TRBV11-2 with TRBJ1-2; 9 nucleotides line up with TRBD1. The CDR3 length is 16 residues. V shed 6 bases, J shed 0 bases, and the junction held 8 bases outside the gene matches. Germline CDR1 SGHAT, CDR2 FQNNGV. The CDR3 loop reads CASRNTGTGTNYGYTF. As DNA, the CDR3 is TGTGCCAGCAGAAATACCGGGACAGGGACTAACTATGGCTACACCTTC.

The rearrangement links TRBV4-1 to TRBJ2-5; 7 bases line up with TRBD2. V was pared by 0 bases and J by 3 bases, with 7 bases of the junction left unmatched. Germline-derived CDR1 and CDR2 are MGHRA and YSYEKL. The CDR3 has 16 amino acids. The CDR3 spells CASSQEWGGVKETQYF. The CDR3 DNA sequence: TGCGCCAGCAGCCAAGAATGGGGAGGGGTCAAAGAGACCCAGTACTTC.

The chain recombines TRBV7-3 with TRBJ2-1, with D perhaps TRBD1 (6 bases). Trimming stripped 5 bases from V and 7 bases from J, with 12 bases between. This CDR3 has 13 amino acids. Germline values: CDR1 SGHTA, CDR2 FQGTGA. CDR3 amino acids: CASSSFRGNEQFF. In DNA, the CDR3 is TGTGCCAGCAGCAGCTTCAGGGGTAATGAGCAGTTCTTC. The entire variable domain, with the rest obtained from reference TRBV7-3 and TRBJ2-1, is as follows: GAGVSQTPSNKVTEKGKYVELRCDPISGHTALYWYRQSLGQGPEFLIYFQGTGAADDSGLPNDRFFAVRPEGSVSTLKIQRTERGDSAVYLCASSSFRGNEQFFGPGTRLTVL.

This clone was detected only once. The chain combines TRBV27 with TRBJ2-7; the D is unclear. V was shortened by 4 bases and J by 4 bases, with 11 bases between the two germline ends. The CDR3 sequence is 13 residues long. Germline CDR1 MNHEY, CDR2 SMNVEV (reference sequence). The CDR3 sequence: CASSSLLQYEQYF. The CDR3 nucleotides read TGTGCCAGCAGTTCCCTCCTACAGTACGAGCAGTACTTC.

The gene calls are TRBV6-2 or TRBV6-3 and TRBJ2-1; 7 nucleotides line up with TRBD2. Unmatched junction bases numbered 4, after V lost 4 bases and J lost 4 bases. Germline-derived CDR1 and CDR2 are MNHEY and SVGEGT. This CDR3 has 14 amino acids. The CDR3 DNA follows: TGTGCCAGCAGTTCCGTGGGACTATACAATGAGCAGTTCTTC. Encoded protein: CASSSVGLYNEQFF.

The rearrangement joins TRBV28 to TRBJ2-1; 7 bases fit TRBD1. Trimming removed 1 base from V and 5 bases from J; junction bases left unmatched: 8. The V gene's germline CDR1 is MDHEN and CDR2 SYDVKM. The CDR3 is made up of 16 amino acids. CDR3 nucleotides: TGTGCCAGCAGTTTATCGGGCAGGGGGTCTGACAATGAGCAGTTCTTC. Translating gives CASSLSGRGSDNEQFF.

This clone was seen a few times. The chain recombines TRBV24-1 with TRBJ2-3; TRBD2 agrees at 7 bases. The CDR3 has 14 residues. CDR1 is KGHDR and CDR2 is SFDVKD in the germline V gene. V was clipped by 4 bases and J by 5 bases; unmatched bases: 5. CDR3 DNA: TGTGCCACCAGTGACCCCCGCGGGGGAGATACGCAGTATTTT. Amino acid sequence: CATSDPRGGDTQYF.

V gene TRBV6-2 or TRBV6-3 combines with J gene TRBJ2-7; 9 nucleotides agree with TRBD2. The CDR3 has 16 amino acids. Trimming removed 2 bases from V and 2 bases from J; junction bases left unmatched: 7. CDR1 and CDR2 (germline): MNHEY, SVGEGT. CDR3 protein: CASSYNLIAGAYEQYF. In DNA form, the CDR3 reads TGTGCCAGCAGTTACAACCTTATAGCGGGAGCCTACGAGCAGTACTTC.